Following are 21 T cell receptor beta chains from one sample sequenced in a study of blood T cell repertoires in COVID-19. Clones were sequenced by immunoSEQ multiplex PCR, and TCRdb holds only the in-frame ones, with some missing. The sample records about 270,000 clones, 82% being singletons. Material for sequencing was peripheral blood. Receptors were obtained from a woman aged 18-29 years with acute or convalescent COVID-19.

This sequence joins TRBV30 and TRBJ1-6, with D uncertain. Looked up from germline, CDR1 is GTSNPN and CDR2 is SVGIG (reference sequence). Trimming took 0 bases from V and 10 from J, leaving 4 bases between them. This CDR3 has 11 amino acids. The CDR3 loop is CAWSVSSPLHF. DNA of the CDR3: TGTGCCTGGAGTGTAAGCTCACCCCTCCACTTT.

This clone was counted a few times. This chain links TRBV19 with TRBJ2-1; 10 positions agree with TRBD2. V shed 7 bases, J shed 5 bases, and the junction held 5 bases outside the gene matches. Germline V CDR1 and CDR2: LNHDA, SQIVND (reference sequence). This CDR3 comprises 14 residues. The CDR3 DNA follows: TGTGCCAGTACTAAAGCGGGGGGGGACAATGAGCAGTTCTTC. Its protein is CASTKAGGDNEQFF.

The rearrangement uses TRBV19 and TRBJ2-7; the match to TRBD1 covers 9 bases. Germline assignment: CDR1 LNHDA and CDR2 SQIVND (reference sequence). CDR3 length: 17 amino acids. V trimming: 0 bases; J trimming: 1 base; junction bases outside the gene matches: 7. CDR3 DNA sequence: TGTGCCAGTAGTATAGATGGGACAGGGTCGGCTTCCTACGAGCAGTACTTC. As protein: CASSIDGTGSASYEQYF.

The chain has TRBV10-2 and TRBJ2-3, with 9 bases aligning to TRBD2. V shed 0 bases, J shed 2 bases, and the junction held 6 bases outside the gene matches. CDR1 is WSHSY and CDR2 is SAAADI in the germline V gene. CDR3 length equals 17 residues. The CDR3 region has the DNA TGCGCCAGCAGTGAGTCCTTGGGGACTAGCTACACAGATACGCAGTATTTT. It codes for CASSESLGTSYTDTQYF.

J is TRBJ2-1 and V is TRBV5-6, with 11 nucleotides matching TRBD2. After removal of 0 bases from V and 8 bases from J, the junction contained 7 bases not matched to a gene. This CDR3 has 16 residues. Germline V lookup: CDR1 SGHDT, CDR2 YYEEEE. The CDR3 nucleotides read TGTGCCAGCAGCTTGGCAAGACTAGCGGGAATCGATGAGCAGTTCTTC. It codes for CASSLARLAGIDEQFF.

The CDR3 DNA reads as TGTGCCAGCAGTTACAAAGGCGCTAGCGGGAGCCTTTACGAGCAGTACTTC. Protein: CASSYKGASGSLYEQYF. The rearrangement links TRBV6-2 or TRBV6-3 to TRBJ2-7, with 10 bases aligning to TRBD2. The CDR3 totals 17 residues. V was pared by 2 bases and J by 4 bases, with 11 bases of the junction left unmatched. Germline V gives CDR1 MNHEY, CDR2 SVGEGT.

The rearrangement links TRBV4-1 to TRBJ2-2; 7 bases match TRBD1. Germline trimming cut 4 bases from V and 7 bases from J; bases unmatched to any gene: 18. This CDR3 has 18 residues. Germline V gene lookup returns CDR1 MGHRA and CDR2 YSYEKL. As DNA, the CDR3 is TGCGCCAGCAGCCCAAGGGGGCTTGGGGAGTCCTTCCTCGGGGAGCTGTTTTTT. It specifies CASSPRGLGESFLGELFF.

This clone has only one observation. This sequence joins TRBV2 and TRBJ2-4; 9 nucleotides line up with TRBD1. The J segment lost 5 bases and the V segment lost 8 bases, leaving 1 base of the junction unmatched. The germline gives CDR1 SNHLY, CDR2 FYNNEI. The CDR3 spans 12 residues. In DNA, the CDR3 is TGTGCCAGCGGGGACAGGGAAAACATTCAGTACTTC. Translated: CASGDRENIQYF.

The J gene is TRBJ2-1, the V gene TRBV5-5, with D perhaps TRBD2 (6 bases). Germline V CDR1 and CDR2: SGHKS, YYEKEE (reference sequence). The CDR3 spans 13 residues. Trimming left V 1 base short and J 10 bases short, with 12 bases between. CDR3 sequence (DNA): TGTGCCAGCAGCTTGAGGGAGGCTGGGGAGCAGTTCTTC. Amino acid sequence: CASSLREAGEQFF. Full variable domain (remainder filled in from reference TRBV5-5 and TRBJ2-1): DAGVTQSPTHLIKTRGQQVTLRCSPISGHKSVSWYQQVLGQGPQFIFQYYEKEERGRGNFPDRFSARQFPNYSSELNVNALLLGDSALYLCASSLREAGEQFFGPGTRLTVL.

This clone was recorded once. This chain links TRBV27 with TRBJ2-1; 9 bases are a match to TRBD1. Germline loops: CDR1 MNHEY, CDR2 SMNVEV (reference sequence). This CDR3 region has 16 residues. Unmatched junction bases numbered 9, after V lost 3 bases and J lost 6 bases. CDR3 sequence (DNA): TGTGCCAGCAGTTTGATTGGGACAGGGTATGGCAATGAGCAGTTCTTC. Encoded protein: CASSLIGTGYGNEQFF.

The chain links TRBV6-5 to TRBJ1-6; a possible D gene is TRBD1 (5 bases). V lost 2 bases and J lost 7, with 15 bases in between. In germline, CDR1 is MNHEY, CDR2 SVGAGI. The CDR3 spans 16 residues. The CDR3 reads CASSYGLGRANSPLHF. The CDR3 nucleotides read TGTGCCAGCAGTTACGGTCTCGGCAGGGCAAATTCACCCCTCCACTTT.

This clone was recorded many times. The V call is TRBV10-2, the J call TRBJ1-2; possible D gene TRBD1, 5 bases. V was shortened by 0 bases and J by 5 bases, with 10 bases between the two germline ends. Germline CDR1 reads WSHSY; CDR2 reads SAAADI. The CDR3 consists of 14 residues. The CDR3 region has the DNA TGCGCCAGCAGTGAGTCGCAGGGAAGGTATGGCTACACCTTC. Translation gives CASSESQGRYGYTF.

The sample holds one count of this clone. The rearrangement joins TRBV5-1 to TRBJ2-7; D gene uncertain. CDR1 SGHRS and CDR2 YFSETQ come from the germline V gene. Trimming removed 5 bases at V and 1 base at J, with 7 bases between. The CDR3 covers 12 residues. CDR3 loop: CASSSGSYEQYF. The CDR3 coding sequence is TGCGCCAGCAGTTCCGGGTCCTACGAGCAGTACTTC.

This clone was picked up one time. The CDR3 loop is CASSLESWFGEETQYF. CDR3 bases: TGTGCCAGCAGCTTAGAAAGTTGGTTCGGGGAAGAGACCCAGTACTTC. The J gene is TRBJ2-5, the V gene TRBV11-2, with a tentative D call TRBD2 (5 bases). V was trimmed by 0 bases and J by 3 bases, leaving 14 bases between them. CDR3 length equals 16 residues. The V gene's germline CDR1 is SGHAT and CDR2 FQNNGV.

This rearrangement joins TRBV5-1 to TRBJ2-3; 13 nucleotides line up with TRBD2. This CDR3 has 17 residues. V was clipped by 3 bases and J by 4 bases; unmatched bases: 8. CDR1 is SGHRS, CDR2 YFSETQ, per germline. In nucleotides, the CDR3 is TGCGCCAGCAGCTCTCGGACTAGCGGGAGAATTGCAGATACGCAGTATTTT. Protein sequence: CASSSRTSGRIADTQYF.

The V call is TRBV3-1 (or the pseudogene TRBV3-2), the J call TRBJ2-5; 9 bases agree with TRBD2. This CDR3 contains 17 residues. CDR1 LGHDT and CDR2 YNNKEL come from the germline V gene (reference sequence). V was clipped by 1 base and J by 4 bases; unmatched bases: 10. DNA for the CDR3: TGTGCCAGCAGCCAAGGGCCAATAGCGGGAGCGGGAGAGACCCAGTACTTC. It encodes CASSQGPIAGAGETQYF.

This clone was observed at least ten times. The chain couples TRBV5-1 to TRBJ2-1; D might be TRBD2 (5 bases). This CDR3 has 13 amino acids. The V end was cut by 4 bases, the J end by 6 bases, with 11 bases between. Germline CDR1 and CDR2: SGHRS and YFSETQ. CDR3 DNA: TGCGCCAGCAGCGCCGGACTGGTCAATGAGCAGTTCTTC. Residues: CASSAGLVNEQFF.

This clone was seen just once. The CDR3 nucleotides are TGCGCCAGCAGCTTGGTTCCGGGGAGCTCTGGAAACACCATATATTTT. It codes for CASSLVPGSSGNTIYF. V gene TRBV5-1 combines with J gene TRBJ1-3; D gene uncertain. V was clipped by 0 bases and J by 0 bases, with 10 bases between them. Germline V CDR1 and CDR2: SGHRS, YFSETQ. The CDR3 extends over 16 amino acids. The full variable domain, in which reference TRBV5-1 and TRBJ1-3 provide the parts outside the CDR3, is KAGVTQTPRYLIKTRGQQVTLSCSPISGHRSVSWYQQTPGQGLQFLFEYFSETQRNKGNFPGRFSGRQFSNSRSEMNVSTLELGDSALYLCASSLVPGSSGNTIYFGEGSWLTVV.

The chain employs TRBV7-3 and TRBJ2-7, with 10 bases matching TRBD2. This CDR3 is built from 15 residues. The trim removed 5 bases at V and 2 bases at J, leaving 6 bases unmatched. CDR1 is SGHTA, CDR2 FQGTGA, per germline. CDR3 DNA: TGTGCCAGCAGCGTGCTAGCGGGAGCCCCCTACGAGCAGTACTTC. Amino acids: CASSVLAGAPYEQYF.

This chain uses TRBV7-9 with TRBJ2-1, with D unclear. CDR1 is SEHNR and CDR2 is FQNEAQ in the germline V gene (reference sequence). The V and J ends lost 1 base and 2 bases respectively, with 6 bases between them. The CDR3 extends over 14 amino acids. This CDR3 reads CASSLGSPYNEQFF. CDR3 in DNA: TGTGCCAGCAGCTTAGGTAGTCCCTACAATGAGCAGTTCTTC.

This clone was seen a single time. The CDR3 DNA reads as TGTGCCGGCCGTAGGGCAGGGTTGGACTATGGCTACACCTTC. This encodes CAGRRAGLDYGYTF. The V gene is TRBV30, the J gene TRBJ1-2; tentative D call: TRBD1 (5 bases). Germline V CDR1 and CDR2: GTSNPN, SVGIG (reference sequence). The CDR3 totals 14 residues. V was clipped by 8 bases and J by 3 bases, with 19 bases between them.